Described below is a single T cell receptor beta chain sequence and its context. What it binds is not known. Profiling relied on immunoSEQ multiplex PCR, and the TCRdb table lists in-frame clones only, not all of them. This sample has about 80,000 clones, with over 75% found just once. The data are from a study of OX40 agonist ivuxolimab in advanced cancers. Study information: Prior checkpoint blockade (anti-PD-1, anti-PD-L1 or anti-CTLA-4) was permitted; approximately 41% had it. Study-wide results and limits: Doses of 0.1 to 3.0 mg/kg were accompanied by clonal expansion of CD4+ and CD8+ blood T cells by week 6. Also present in some nonresponders was a low level of normalized T-cell clonal expansion.

Specimen: CD4+ or CD8+ T cells sorted from blood, collected in a trial of the OX40 agonist ivuxolimab. The sequence was collected from an adult with an advanced solid tumor such as melanoma, head and neck, liver or kidney cancer.

The CDR3 DNA reads as TGTGCCAGCAGCTCAACGATACTAGCGGGAGGCAGTACCGGGGAGCTGTTTTTT. This sequence encodes CASSSTILAGGSTGELFF. The chain couples TRBV6-4 to TRBJ2-2, with 12 bases matching TRBD2. The CDR3 has 18 residues. Looked up from germline, CDR1 is MRHNA and CDR2 is SNTAGT. The J segment lost 5 bases and the V segment lost 6 bases, leaving 13 bases of the junction unmatched.